This T cell receptor beta chain was recorded in a study of shared clonotypes between healthy human individuals. Note on this clone: A clone one base away is much larger, so this may be a read error.

The CDR3 spans 16 residues. Germline V CDR1 and CDR2: KGHSH, LQKENI. Assay: immunoSEQ multiplex PCR; the TCRdb copy retains only in-frame clones and omits some. The sample holds 2 million to 2.5 million clones, 95% seen once. The sequence was collected from a man younger than 35 in good health. The rearrangement joins TRBV18 to TRBJ2-7; possibly TRBD1 or TRBD2 for D (5 bases each). Sample: naive CD4+ T cells sorted from blood. The subset was: CD45RA+ positively selected. The CDR3 protein is CASSPREWGSLGEQHF. The CDR3 DNA follows: TGTGCCAGCTCACCACGTGAGTGGGGGAGTCTCGGAGAGCAGCACTTC.